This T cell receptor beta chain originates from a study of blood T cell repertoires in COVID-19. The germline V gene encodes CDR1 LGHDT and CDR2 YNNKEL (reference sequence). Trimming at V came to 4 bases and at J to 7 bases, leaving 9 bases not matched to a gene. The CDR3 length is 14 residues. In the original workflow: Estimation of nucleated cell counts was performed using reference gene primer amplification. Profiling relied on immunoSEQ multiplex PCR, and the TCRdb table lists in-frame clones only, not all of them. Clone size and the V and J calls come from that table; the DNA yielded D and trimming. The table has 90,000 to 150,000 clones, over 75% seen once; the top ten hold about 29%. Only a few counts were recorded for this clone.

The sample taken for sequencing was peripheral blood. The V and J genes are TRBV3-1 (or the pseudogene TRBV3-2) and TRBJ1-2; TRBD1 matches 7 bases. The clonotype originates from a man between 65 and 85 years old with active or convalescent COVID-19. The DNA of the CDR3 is TGTGCCAGCAGCCTCCGGACAGGTACTTCTGGCTACACCTTC. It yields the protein CASSLRTGTSGYTF.